The next 11 T cell receptor beta chains were all read from a single sample in a study of T cell responses to AZD1222 COVID-19 vaccine. Data came from immunoSEQ multiplex PCR; TCRdb stores just in-frame clones and leaves some out. This sample has some 180,000 clones, with roughly 92% found just once. The sample in question was peripheral blood, obtained 28 days after the second AZD1222 dose. Every receptor here comes from an adult who received the AZD1222 COVID-19 vaccine.

This clone was seen more than once but under ten times. V and J are TRBV3-1 (or the pseudogene TRBV3-2) and TRBJ2-1; a weak D match, TRBD2 (6 bases). This CDR3 has 12 amino acids. The germline gives CDR1 LGHDT, CDR2 YNNKEL (reference sequence). V lost 4 bases and J lost 10, with 11 bases in between. This CDR3 reads CASSPMGREQFF. CDR3 in DNA: TGTGCCAGCAGCCCTATGGGGAGGGAGCAGTTCTTC.

The rearrangement links TRBV29-1 to TRBJ2-3; TRBD2 aligns across 7 bases. The V gene's germline CDR1 is SQVTM and CDR2 ANQGSEA. Germline trimming cut 4 bases from V and 7 bases from J; bases unmatched to any gene: 11. CDR3 length equals 14 residues. CDR3: CSVVQRDFANTQYF. The CDR3 DNA reads as TGCAGCGTTGTCCAGCGGGACTTTGCTAATACGCAGTATTTT.

The rearrangement joins TRBV5-4 to TRBJ2-5, with D perhaps matching TRBD2 (6 bases). The CDR3 contains 15 residues. Looked up from germline, CDR1 is SGHNT and CDR2 is YYREEE (reference sequence). V lost 0 bases, J lost 1 base, and 10 bases lay in between. CDR3 DNA: TGTGCCAGCAGCTTGGAGGGACTCACCCAAGAGACCCAGTACTTC. Amino acids: CASSLEGLTQETQYF.

The V call is TRBV24-1, the J call TRBJ2-7; D gene unclear. This CDR3 comprises 13 residues. With 4 bases removed from V and 4 bases from J, the gap between germline ends came to 10 bases. Germline CDR1 reads KGHDR; CDR2 reads SFDVKD. In DNA form, the CDR3 reads TGTGCCACCAGTGAGCGCCGTCCTTACGAGCAGTACTTC. Protein product: CATSERRPYEQYF.

The CDR3 is CSVVGAGGYNEQFF. As DNA, the CDR3 is TGCAGCGTCGTCGGAGCGGGGGGGTACAATGAGCAGTTCTTC. The rearrangement joins TRBV29-1 to TRBJ2-1, with 10 bases lining up with TRBD2. From germline, CDR1 is SQVTM and CDR2 ANQGSEA. V was pared by 6 bases and J by 4 bases, with 6 bases of the junction left unmatched. CDR3 length: 14 amino acids.

In this sample, this clone turned up once. This chain links TRBV5-6 with TRBJ2-5, with D perhaps TRBD1 (7 bases). The CDR3 totals 15 residues. CDR1 and CDR2 (germline): SGHDT, YYEEEE. The V and J ends lost 4 bases and 3 bases respectively, with 16 bases between them. CDR3 sequence: CASSIPQGGKETQYF. As DNA, the CDR3 is TGTGCCAGCAGCATCCCCCAGGGGGGAAAAGAGACCCAGTACTTC. Together with reference TRBV5-6 and TRBJ2-5, the CDR3 gives the full variable domain: DAGVTQSPTHLIKTRGQQVTLRCSPKSGHDTVSWYQQALGQGPQFIFQYYEEEERQRGNFPDRFSGHQFPNYSSELNVNALLLGDSALYLCASSIPQGGKETQYFGPGTRLLVL.

This chain connects TRBV24-1 to TRBJ1-4; the D is unclear. Trimming stripped 9 bases from V and 6 bases from J, with 7 bases between. This CDR3 is built from 11 residues. Germline V gene lookup returns CDR1 KGHDR and CDR2 SFDVKD. CDR3 in amino acids: CATREDEKLFF. CDR3 in DNA: TGTGCCACCCGGGAAGATGAAAAACTGTTTTTT.

The J gene is TRBJ1-6, the V gene TRBV7-9; D is uncertain. The V gene's germline CDR1 is SEHNR and CDR2 FQNEAQ (reference sequence). This CDR3 contains 13 residues. V dropped 1 base and J dropped 7 bases, with 5 bases sitting between them. DNA for the CDR3: TGTGCCAGCAGCTTAGGTCTCAATTCACCCCTCCACTTT. Translating gives CASSLGLNSPLHF.

In this sample, this clone turned up once. The rearrangement joins TRBV18 to TRBJ1-4, with TRBD1 matching over 8 bases. The CDR3 loop spans 14 amino acids. V shed 5 bases, J shed 8 bases, and the junction held 7 bases outside the gene matches. Germline V gene lookup returns CDR1 KGHSH and CDR2 LQKENI. The CDR3 spells CASSSQGVREKLFF. CDR3 nucleotides: TGTGCCAGCTCATCACAGGGGGTAAGAGAAAAACTGTTTTTT.

This clone has only a few counts. The chain joins TRBV2 to TRBJ2-7, with D perhaps TRBD1 (6 bases). Trimming stripped 4 bases from V and 5 bases from J, with 9 bases between. Germline CDR1 and CDR2: SNHLY and FYNNEI. This CDR3 has 12 amino acids. CDR3 sequence: CASSGGQNEQYF. For the CDR3, the DNA is TGTGCCAGCAGTGGGGGGCAGAACGAGCAGTACTTC.

The chain links TRBV19 to TRBJ1-2; 10 bases match TRBD1. CDR3 length: 19 amino acids. CDR1 is LNHDA, CDR2 SQIVND, per germline (reference sequence). Trimming cost V 6 bases and J 0 bases; bases outside gene matches: 16. The CDR3 loop is CASRDNPGQGIFANYGYTF. The CDR3 nucleotides read TGTGCCAGTAGAGATAACCCGGGACAGGGGATTTTTGCTAACTATGGCTACACCTTC.